The clone carrying this TCR beta chain came up once. The target antigen is unknown. This CDR3 has 15 residues. Germline lookup yields CDR1 SQVTM and CDR2 ANQGSEA. V lost 1 base to trimming and J lost 2 bases; unmatched junction nucleotides: 8. These data are taken from a study of CD8 T cells in Susac syndrome. Reverse transcription of about 0.45 to 1 ug RNA used random hexamers. The TCR beta CDR3 was amplified by immunoSEQ multiplex PCR across 54 Vbeta, 13 Jbeta. TCRdb ran MiXCR on the immunoSEQ multiplex PCR reads and lists one entry per CDR3 protein. The table shows 150,000 to 190,000 distinct CDR3 sequences, with about 95% occurring only once. Findings of the study overall: The study recognized that its TCR sequencing and HLA analysis covered a relatively small number of individuals.

TCR beta sequencing covered blood CD8+ and CD4+ T cells. Purification of the CD8+ and CD4+ T cells relied on negative isolation, and TEMRA cells underwent FACS enrichment. This receptor was obtained from a human donor with multiple sclerosis. The V and J genes are TRBV29-1 and TRBJ2-7; the match to TRBD1 covers 7 bases. Material: CD8+ T cells from PBMCs. This chain's CDR3 is CSVEGRQGMAYEQYF. CDR3 nucleotides: TGCAGCGTTGAAGGTCGACAGGGAATGGCCTACGAGCAGTACTTC.